These 11 T cell receptor beta chains share one sample of origin, sequenced in a study of T-cell reconstitution after alpha-beta-depleted transplantation in children. The authors prepared the TCRbeta library with unique molecular identifiers. MiXCR, applied by TCRdb to the PCR reads, yields one record per CDR3 protein. The sample yields a few hundred thousand distinct CDR3 sequences, 13% seen once. This sample comprised PBMCs, obtained from the stem cell graft. These receptors all stem from a human donor who donated a stem cell graft to a child with Fanconi anemia.

This clonotype was seen many times. Here the CDR3 reads CSARVRTGDPNEQFF. CDR3 coding DNA: TGCAGTGCTAGGGTAAGGACAGGAGATCCGAATGAGCAGTTCTTC. The V and J genes are TRBV20-1 and TRBJ2-1; 7 positions match TRBD1. The germline V gene encodes CDR1 DFQATT and CDR2 SNEGSKA (reference sequence). This CDR3 is built from 15 residues. Trimming cost V 3 bases and J 7 bases; bases outside gene matches: 12.

A few counts support this clonotype. The chain recombines TRBV3-1 with TRBJ2-4, with TRBD2 matching over 7 bases. The CDR3 covers 20 residues. From germline, CDR1 is LGHDT and CDR2 YNNKEL (reference sequence). V dropped 4 bases and J dropped 0; count of bases not matched to a gene: 18. In DNA form, the CDR3 reads TGTGCCAGCAGCCTTAACGAGCGGGATCCCTCAATTATAGCCAAAAACATTCAGTACTTC. Translation gives CASSLNERDPSIIAKNIQYF.

The chain employs TRBV18 and TRBJ2-5; 8 bases match TRBD2. The junction had 0 bases not matched to a gene; V was cut back by 1 base and J by 5 bases. Germline CDR1 is KGHSH and CDR2 is LQKENI. This CDR3 has 13 residues. CDR3 loop: CASSPRLAETQYF. CDR3 bases: TGTGCCAGCTCACCACGACTAGCGGAGACCCAGTACTTC.

This clonotype has at least ten counts. CDR3 sequence reads: CSARALGSYEQYF. CDR3 coding DNA: TGCAGTGCTAGAGCTCTAGGGTCCTACGAGCAGTACTTC. V gene TRBV20-1 combines with J gene TRBJ2-7; D is ambiguous. V was trimmed by 1 base and J by 1 base, leaving 8 bases between them. The germline gives CDR1 DFQATT, CDR2 SNEGSKA (reference sequence). The CDR3 spans 13 residues.

The chain is built from TRBV20-1 and TRBJ2-1, with TRBD1 as a possible D gene (6 bases). The V end lost 5 bases, the J end lost 2 bases, and 13 bases lay between the germline ends. The CDR3 extends over 14 amino acids. Germline V gene sequence: CDR1 DFQATT, CDR2 SNEGSKA (reference sequence). In DNA, the CDR3 is TGCAGTGCTCCCGGTCAGGGGCCCTACAATGAGCAGTTCTTC. Translation: CSAPGQGPYNEQFF.

There are a few counts of this clonotype. CDR3 amino acids: CASTRSGQSFYGYTF. DNA for the CDR3: TGTGCCAGCACCCGAAGCGGACAGTCCTTCTATGGCTACACCTTC. The chain links TRBV6-1 to TRBJ1-2; TRBD1 is a possible D gene (6 bases). V lost 7 bases and J lost 4, with 19 bases in between. The CDR3 totals 15 residues. Germline values: CDR1 MNHNS, CDR2 SASEGT.

The chain joins TRBV12-3 or TRBV12-4 to TRBJ2-7, with D tentatively TRBD1 (5 bases). The germline V and J ends were trimmed by 5 bases and 4 bases, with 18 bases remaining between them. The CDR3 has 15 amino acids. The chain's CDR3 is CASSLRAGNPYEQYF. The CDR3 bases are TGTGCCAGCAGTCTTCGGGCAGGGAATCCTTACGAGCAGTACTTC.

This sequence joins TRBV7-6 and TRBJ2-1; 8 nucleotides align to TRBD1. The V gene's germline CDR1 is SGHVS and CDR2 FNYEAQ. The CDR3 loop spans 16 amino acids. V dropped 4 bases and J dropped 5; count of bases not matched to a gene: 10. The CDR3 nucleotides read TGTGCCAGCAGCTCATCACCGGGACAGGAAAACAATGAGCAGTTCTTC. Translation gives CASSSSPGQENNEQFF.

DNA of the CDR3: TGTGCCAGCAGTTTAGCGCTTGATTCACCCCTCCACTTT. It codes for CASSLALDSPLHF. V gene TRBV12-3 or TRBV12-4 combines with J gene TRBJ1-6; D gene ambiguous. The CDR3 totals 13 residues. Trimming removed 0 bases from V and 8 bases from J, with 5 bases in between.

This clonotype was observed many times. The chain links TRBV29-1 to TRBJ2-6; no reliable D call. Per germline, CDR1 SQVTM and CDR2 ANQGSEA. V dropped 3 bases and J dropped 0 bases, with 12 bases sitting between them. The CDR3 is 16 residues long. In DNA form, the CDR3 reads TGCAGCGTTGAGGAGTGGGAACCCTCTGGGGCCAACGTCCTGACTTTC. As protein: CSVEEWEPSGANVLTF.

This clonotype appeared many times. V and J are TRBV9 and TRBJ2-1; TRBD2 aligns across 10 bases. Germline assignment: CDR1 SGDLS and CDR2 YYNGEE. The CDR3 covers 18 residues. The V and J ends lost 0 bases and 5 bases, in that order; junction bases with no gene match: 11. The CDR3 spells CASSVGIAGGNLHNEQFF. The CDR3 region has the DNA TGTGCCAGCAGCGTAGGAATAGCGGGGGGCAATCTTCACAATGAGCAGTTCTTC.